This T cell receptor beta chain was sequenced in a study of T cells in Graves' hyperthyroidism and ophthalmopathy. Overall study context: The initial diagnosis was the point when peripheral blood was collected, ahead of any treatment. Study results and limitations: In blood, most of the thyroid clonotypes expanded above 0.001 were also present.

The source material, RNA transcripts, was used to amplify TCR beta CDR3 regions. Initially, a first-round RT-PCR of the TCR CDR3 employed the HTBI primer set. TCRdb re-derived calls from the multiplex PCR reads in MiXCR, one entry per CDR3 protein. The table includes roughly 96,000 distinct CDR3 sequences, around 50% detected once. Lactation, pregnancy, other autoimmune disease or uncontrolled infection led to exclusion of patients. This clonotype was detected many times. Its antigen remains unknown. Trimming took off 8 bases at V and 1 base at J, with 11 bases between the two ends. Germline loops: CDR1 WSHSY, CDR2 SAAADI. This CDR3 region has 14 residues.

This sequence originates from a woman between 40 and 55 years old with Graves' hyperthyroidism. The chain joins TRBV10-2 to TRBJ2-2; D gene unclear. The sample comprised blood. Here the CDR3 reads CASLGPKNTGELFF. Here the CDR3 DNA reads TGCGCCAGCCTTGGGCCGAAGAACACCGGGGAGCTGTTTTTT.